This T cell receptor (beta chain) appears in the sequencing data of a study of PD-1 blockade in classical Hodgkin lymphoma. Findings and limits, study-wide: Lower baseline TCR diversity marked trial partial responders and progressors. In CD4+ cells, TCR diversity went up significantly by C4D1, but in CD8+ cells it did not. Among the patients, those starting nivolumab under 1 year after ASCT were excluded.

Brentuximab vedotin exposure varied among the patients, all of whom had relapsed after autologous stem cell transplantation. On this clone: No antigen is known for it.

The data were produced by immunoSEQ multiplex PCR, yet TCRdb's version contains in-frame clones alone and is incomplete. The sample carries 25,000 to 35,000 clones, 70% to 85% recorded once. Trimming pared 4 bases from V and 4 bases from J, leaving 10 bases between. This CDR3 comprises 13 residues. CDR1 SNHLY and CDR2 FYNNEI come from the germline V gene. The sample consisted of peripheral blood mononuclear cells (PBMCs), taken before the second cycle of nivolumab. The gene calls are TRBV2 and TRBJ1-1, with D possibly being TRBD1 (5 bases). This receptor was taken from a human donor with classical Hodgkin lymphoma. In DNA form, the CDR3 reads TGTGCCAGCAGTGGGACGGGGGGCACTGAAGCTTTCTTT. Translated, it gives CASSGTGGTEAFF.